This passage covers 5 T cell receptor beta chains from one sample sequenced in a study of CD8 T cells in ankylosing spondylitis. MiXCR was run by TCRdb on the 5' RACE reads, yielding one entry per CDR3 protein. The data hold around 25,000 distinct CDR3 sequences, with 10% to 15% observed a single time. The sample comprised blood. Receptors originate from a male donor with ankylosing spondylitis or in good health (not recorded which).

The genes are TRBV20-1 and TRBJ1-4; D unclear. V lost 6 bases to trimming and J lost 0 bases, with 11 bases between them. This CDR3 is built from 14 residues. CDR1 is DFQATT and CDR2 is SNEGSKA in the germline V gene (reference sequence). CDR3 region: CSARRQATNEKLFF. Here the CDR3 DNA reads TGCAGTGCCCGACGACAAGCAACTAATGAAAAACTGTTTTTT.

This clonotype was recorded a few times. The CDR3 spells CASTPVVGGGELFF. CDR3 sequence (DNA): TGTGCCAGCACCCCCGTCGTCGGGGGCGGGGAGCTGTTTTTT. V and J are TRBV9 and TRBJ2-2; D may be TRBD2 (6 bases). CDR1 and CDR2 (germline): SGDLS, YYNGEE. This CDR3 comprises 14 residues. The V end lost 6 bases, the J end lost 7 bases, and 16 bases lay between the germline ends.

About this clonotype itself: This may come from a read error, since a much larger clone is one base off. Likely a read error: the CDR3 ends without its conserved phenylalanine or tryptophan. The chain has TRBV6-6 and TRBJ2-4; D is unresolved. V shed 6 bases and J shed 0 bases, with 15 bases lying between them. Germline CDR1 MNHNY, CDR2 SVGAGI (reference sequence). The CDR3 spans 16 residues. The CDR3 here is CASSPKSALAKNIQYL. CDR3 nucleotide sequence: TGTGCCAGCAGCCCTAAGTCCGCCCTAGCCAAAAACATTCAGTACCTC.

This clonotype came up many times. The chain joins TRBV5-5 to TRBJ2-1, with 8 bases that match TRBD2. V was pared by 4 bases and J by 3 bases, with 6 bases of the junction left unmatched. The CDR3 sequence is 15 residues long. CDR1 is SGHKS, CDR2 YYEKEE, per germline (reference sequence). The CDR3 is CASSPGLGNYNEQFF. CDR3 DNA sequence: TGTGCCAGCAGCCCGGGACTAGGGAACTACAATGAGCAGTTCTTC.

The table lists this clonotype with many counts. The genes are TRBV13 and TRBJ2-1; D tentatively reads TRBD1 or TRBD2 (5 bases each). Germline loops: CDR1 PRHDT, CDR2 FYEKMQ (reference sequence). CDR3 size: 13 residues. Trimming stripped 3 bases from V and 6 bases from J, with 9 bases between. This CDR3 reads CASSLGDGNEQFF. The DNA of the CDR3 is TGTGCCAGCAGCTTGGGGGACGGCAATGAGCAGTTCTTC. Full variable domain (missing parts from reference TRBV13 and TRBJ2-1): AAGVIQSPRHLIKEKRETATLKCYPIPRHDTVYWYQQGPGQDPQFLISFYEKMQSDKGSIPDRFSAQQFSDYHSELNMSSLELGDSALYFCASSLGDGNEQFFGPGTRLTVL.